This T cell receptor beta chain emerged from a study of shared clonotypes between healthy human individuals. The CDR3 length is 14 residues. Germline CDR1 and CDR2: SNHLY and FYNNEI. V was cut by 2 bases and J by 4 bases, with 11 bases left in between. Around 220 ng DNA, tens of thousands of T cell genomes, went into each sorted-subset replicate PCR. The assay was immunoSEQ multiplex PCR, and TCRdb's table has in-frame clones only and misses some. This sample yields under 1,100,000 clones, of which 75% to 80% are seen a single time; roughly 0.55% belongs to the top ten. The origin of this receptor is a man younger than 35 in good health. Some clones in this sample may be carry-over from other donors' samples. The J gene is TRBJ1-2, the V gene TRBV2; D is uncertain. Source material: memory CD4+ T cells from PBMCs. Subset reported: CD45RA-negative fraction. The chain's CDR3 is CASSEHVYSYGYTF. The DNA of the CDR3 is TGTGCCAGCAGTGAACATGTATACTCCTATGGCTACACCTTC.